One and the same sample provided the 30 T cell receptor beta chains below, sequenced in a study of T cells in Graves' hyperthyroidism and ophthalmopathy. TCR beta CDR3 regions were amplified from RNA transcripts. TCR CDR3 regions were first amplified by RT-PCR with HTBI primers. TCRdb independently ran MiXCR on the multiplex PCR reads; one entry per CDR3 protein. This sample yields some 300,000 distinct CDR3 sequences, of which 13% are seen a single time; roughly 7.5% belongs to the top ten. Source material: blood. The receptor set was obtained from a woman younger than 45 with Graves' hyperthyroidism that later progressed to Graves' ophthalmopathy.

This clonotype was picked up many times. The chain is built from TRBV27 and TRBJ2-7, with 10 bases lining up with TRBD2. The germline V gene encodes CDR1 MNHEY and CDR2 SMNVEV (reference sequence). CDR3 length: 15 residues. The V segment lost 3 bases and the J segment 6 bases; nucleotides outside the gene matches: 8. CDR3 nucleotides: TGTGCCAGCAGTTTGTGGCTAGCGGGAGAATCCGAGCAGTACTTC. Its protein is CASSLWLAGESEQYF.

This clonotype was observed a handful of times. The chain joins TRBV7-2 to TRBJ1-5; D unclear. The CDR3 contains 14 residues. Germline CDR1 is SGHTA and CDR2 is FQGNSA. The V gene lost 5 bases and the J gene lost 7 bases, with 15 bases spanning the gap. In DNA, the CDR3 is TGTGCCAGCAGCATAATCGGGGAAGGGCAGCCCCAGCATTTT. Translating gives CASSIIGEGQPQHF.

The sample holds many counts of this clonotype. The chain is built from TRBV3-1 and TRBJ2-2; D gene uncertain. This CDR3 is built from 15 residues. CDR1 LGHDT and CDR2 YNNKEL come from the germline V gene (reference sequence). V was clipped by 1 base and J by 2 bases, with 8 bases between them. In DNA, the CDR3 is TGTGCCAGCAGCCAAGTGTGGGCTAACACCGGGGAGCTGTTTTTT. Encoded protein: CASSQVWANTGELFF.

This clonotype appeared many times. The gene calls are TRBV19 and TRBJ2-2; 7 nucleotides align to TRBD2. CDR3 length equals 15 residues. Germline assignment: CDR1 LNHDA and CDR2 SQIVND (reference sequence). V dropped 10 bases and J dropped 0; count of bases not matched to a gene: 8. CDR3: CATKFSGSNTGELFF. The CDR3 DNA sequence: TGTGCCACCAAATTTAGCGGGTCGAACACCGGGGAGCTGTTTTTT.

Many counts were recorded for this clonotype. The CDR3 coding sequence is TGTGCCTGGACCGCTGGTGGTTTTAATTCACCCCTCCACTTT. As protein: CAWTAGGFNSPLHF. The rearrangement links TRBV30 to TRBJ1-6; D is uncertain. V dropped 4 bases and J dropped 6 bases, with 13 bases sitting between them. The CDR3 totals 14 residues. CDR1 GTSNPN and CDR2 SVGIG come from the germline V gene (reference sequence).

This clonotype was counted only a few times. The chain is built from TRBV12-3 or TRBV12-4 and TRBJ2-7; TRBD1 matches at 7 bases. J lost 4 bases, V lost 3 bases, and 9 bases had no gene match. This CDR3 contains 15 residues. CDR3 region: CASSFSYTGEYEQYF. CDR3 sequence (DNA): TGTGCCAGCAGTTTTTCTTACACAGGGGAATACGAGCAGTACTTC.

The sample holds many counts of this clonotype. The V and J genes are TRBV7-9 and TRBJ1-1; D call uncertain. The germline V gene has CDR1 SEHNR and CDR2 FQNEAQ (reference sequence). V was clipped by 2 bases and J by 3 bases, with 7 bases between them. The CDR3 sequence is 13 residues long. This chain's CDR3 is CASSLFRDTEAFF. DNA for the CDR3: TGTGCCAGCAGCTTATTTAGGGACACTGAAGCTTTCTTT.

The chain couples TRBV7-6 to TRBJ2-7; tentative D call: TRBD1 (6 bases). The germline V gene has CDR1 SGHVS and CDR2 FNYEAQ. There are 14 residues in the CDR3. V was clipped by 5 bases and J by 4 bases, with 15 bases between them. The CDR3: CASSPSGTFYEQYF. The CDR3 DNA reads as TGTGCCAGCAGCCCCTCCGGGACATTTTACGAGCAGTACTTC. Together with reference TRBV7-6 and TRBJ2-7, the CDR3 gives the full variable domain: GAGVSQSPRYKVTKRGQDVALRCDPISGHVSLYWYRQALGQGPEFLTYFNYEAQQDKSGLPNDRFSAERPEGSISTLTIQRTEQRDSAMYRCASSPSGTFYEQYFGPGTRLTVT.

This clonotype has only a few counts. This rearrangement joins TRBV5-6 to TRBJ2-2; 7 nucleotides agree with TRBD1. CDR3 size: 16 residues. Trimming at V came to 2 bases and at J to 5 bases, leaving 9 bases not matched to a gene. Germline lookup yields CDR1 SGHDT and CDR2 YYEEEE. The DNA for the CDR3 is TGTGCCAGCAGCTTCGGCGCAGGGGGAATAACCGGGGAGCTGTTTTTT. It specifies CASSFGAGGITGELFF.

This clonotype was seen repeatedly, ten times or more. CDR3: CASSQDGAQETQYF. CDR3 DNA: TGCGCCAGCAGCCAAGACGGGGCGCAAGAGACCCAGTACTTC. This chain joins TRBV4-1 and TRBJ2-5, with D perhaps assigned TRBD1 or TRBD2 (5 bases each). CDR1 is MGHRA, CDR2 YSYEKL, per germline. V lost 0 bases, J lost 2 bases, and 7 bases lay in between. The CDR3 is 14 amino acids.

This chain connects TRBV19 to TRBJ1-4, with 12 bases identical to TRBD1. Germline V gene sequence: CDR1 LNHDA, CDR2 SQIVND (reference sequence). Germline trimming cut 8 bases from V and 6 bases from J; bases unmatched to any gene: 1. The CDR3 totals 13 residues. The CDR3 DNA sequence: TGTGCCAGTGGGACAGGGGGCGATGAAAAACTGTTTTTT. This sequence encodes CASGTGGDEKLFF.

This clonotype was observed a handful of times. The J gene is TRBJ2-2, the V gene TRBV7-8; D might be TRBD1 (6 bases). CDR1 is SGHVS and CDR2 is FQNEAQ in the germline V gene. There are 17 residues in the CDR3. Trimming took 4 bases from V and 7 from J, leaving 22 bases between them. The CDR3 bases are TGTGCCAGCAGCTCTCTTAGTCCCAGACAGGTTGGCGGGGAGCTGTTTTTT. This encodes CASSSLSPRQVGGELFF.

In this sample, this clonotype turned up many times. The rearrangement uses TRBV12-3 or TRBV12-4 and TRBJ1-5, with D perhaps matching TRBD1 (5 bases). This CDR3 is 14 amino acids long. V lost 3 bases, J lost 5 bases, and 11 bases lay in between. CDR3 nucleotides: TGTGCCAGCAGTTTTGACCGAGGGGATCAGCCCCAGCATTTT. It yields the protein CASSFDRGDQPQHF.

Turning to this clonotype: The CDR3 ends on some other residue instead of the conserved phenylalanine or tryptophan, so this is likely a read error. The J gene is TRBJ2-2, the V gene TRBV2; D not resolved. V was shortened by 6 bases and J by 2 bases, with 10 bases between the two germline ends. The CDR3 is 14 residues long. Germline V gene data show CDR1 as SNHLY and CDR2 as FYNNEI. In DNA form, the CDR3 reads TGTGCCAGCAGGTCGACCCTAAACACCGGGGAGCTGTTTCTT. Amino acids: CASRSTLNTGELFL.

This chain joins TRBV20-1 and TRBJ2-1, with 10 bases fitting TRBD2. The ends lost 5 bases at V and 15 bases at J; junction bases unmatched: 13. The CDR3 sequence is 13 residues long. Germline loops: CDR1 DFQATT, CDR2 SNEGSKA (reference sequence). The CDR3 DNA follows: TGCAGTGCTGCAAACAGCGGGAGGGCGTATCTGTTCTTC. As protein: CSAANSGRAYLFF.

This clonotype has just a few counts. The rearrangement uses TRBV7-9 and TRBJ2-3; the match to TRBD2 covers 10 bases. Germline loops: CDR1 SEHNR, CDR2 FQNEAQ (reference sequence). The ends lost 4 bases at V and 5 bases at J; junction bases unmatched: 15. This CDR3 has 18 amino acids. The CDR3 nucleotides are TGTGCCAGCAGCTCCGCCCGTGCTAGCGGGAGTGTCGGAGATACGCAGTATTTT. This gives the protein CASSSARASGSVGDTQYF.

This clonotype was counted between two and nine times. The chain couples TRBV18 to TRBJ2-2, with 7 bases aligning to TRBD2. V shed 0 bases and J 4 bases; nucleotides not matched to a gene: 11. The length of the CDR3 is 18 residues. Per the germline V gene, CDR1 is KGHSH and CDR2 is LQKENI. As DNA, the CDR3 is TGTGCCAGCTCACCACCAAGTGGCCGGGAGGTTGGCACCGGGGAGCTGTTTTTT. Translation: CASSPPSGREVGTGELFF.

This clonotype was counted between two and nine times. The genes are TRBV7-2 and TRBJ2-3, with 8 positions matching TRBD1. The junction had 6 bases not matched to a gene; V was cut back by 1 base and J by 3 bases. The germline gives CDR1 SGHTA, CDR2 FQGNSA. This CDR3 has 16 residues. The CDR3 spells CASSLGSQGVTDTQYF. The DNA for the CDR3 is TGTGCCAGCAGCTTAGGTTCACAGGGGGTAACAGATACGCAGTATTTT.

The chain joins TRBV25-1 to TRBJ2-3, with D possibly TRBD1 on 6 matching bases. CDR3 length: 15 residues. Germline values: CDR1 MGHDK, CDR2 SYGVNS. Trimming shortened V by 4 bases and J by 0 bases, and 11 bases separated the two germline ends. CDR3: CASSVLDRSTDTQYF. DNA for the CDR3: TGTGCCAGCAGTGTTTTGGACAGAAGCACAGATACGCAGTATTTT.

This clonotype was seen at least ten times. The chain couples TRBV10-3 to TRBJ1-2; the D gene is possibly TRBD1 (5 bases). The ends were cut back, 4 bases at V and 4 bases at J, with 13 bases in the middle. The CDR3 is 14 residues long. Germline V gene lookup returns CDR1 ENHRY and CDR2 SYGVKD. CDR3 residues: CAISGGGTGYGYTF. The CDR3 nucleotides read TGTGCCATCAGTGGGGGAGGGACTGGCTATGGCTACACCTTC.

This clonotype was observed many times. The chain is built from TRBV19 and TRBJ2-3, with D perhaps matching TRBD2 (6 bases). The CDR3 sequence is 14 residues long. V lost 9 bases, J lost 0 bases, and 13 bases lay in between. Germline assignment: CDR1 LNHDA and CDR2 SQIVND (reference sequence). CDR3 sequence reads: CASSISGSTDTQYF. The CDR3 DNA follows: TGTGCCAGCAGCATAAGCGGGAGCACAGATACGCAGTATTTT.

The chain employs TRBV7-9 and TRBJ2-5, with TRBD1 matching 9 bases. There are 17 residues in the CDR3. Unmatched junction bases numbered 9, after V lost 2 bases and J lost 2 bases. Germline-derived CDR1 and CDR2 are SEHNR and FQNEAQ (reference sequence). The chain's CDR3 is CASSLTGGKFLQETQYF. The CDR3 DNA reads TGTGCCAGCAGCTTAACAGGGGGCAAGTTCCTACAAGAGACCCAGTACTTC.

In its sample, this clonotype was seen a few times. In nucleotides, the CDR3 is TGTGCCAGCAGCGGGGCGGGGCCAGGGCAGTTCTTC. Amino acids: CASSGAGPGQFF. This sequence joins TRBV3-1 and TRBJ2-1, with a possible D match to TRBD2 (6 bases). Germline V gives CDR1 LGHDT, CDR2 YNNKEL (reference sequence). The CDR3 is made up of 12 amino acids. The ends were cut back, 5 bases at V and 12 bases at J, with 14 bases in the middle.

This clonotype has at least ten counts. The chain couples TRBV6-1 to TRBJ2-7, with a weak D call TRBD2 (5 bases). CDR3 length equals 13 residues. The germline CDR1 and CDR2 sequences are MNHNS and SASEGT. Trimming removed 7 bases at V and 6 bases at J, with 16 bases between. CDR3 protein: CASKLREFREQYF. The CDR3 DNA reads TGTGCCAGCAAACTCCGGGAATTCCGCGAGCAGTACTTC.

This clonotype was counted ten times or more. CDR3 loop: CASRLLTGSDTEAFF. The CDR3 nucleotides read TGTGCCAGCAGATTGTTGACAGGGTCAGATACTGAAGCTTTCTTT. V usage is TRBV6-1 and J usage is TRBJ1-1; 7 positions agree with TRBD1. The length of the CDR3 is 15 residues. Germline lookup yields CDR1 MNHNS and CDR2 SASEGT. V lost 6 bases, J lost 5 bases, and 12 bases stayed unmatched.

This clonotype was seen many times. The chain combines TRBV27 with TRBJ2-5; perhaps TRBD1 as D (6 bases). Deletions cut 5 bases from V and 5 bases from J, with 18 bases between. The CDR3 is 15 residues long. Germline V gene data show CDR1 as MNHEY and CDR2 as SMNVEV (reference sequence). The CDR3 region has the DNA TGTGCCAGCAGTATAGGCACAGGGACGTTGGAGACCCAGTACTTC. Its protein is CASSIGTGTLETQYF.

The chain joins TRBV24-1 to TRBJ2-1, with a tentative D call TRBD2 (5 bases). Trimming shortened V by 4 bases and J by 8 bases, and 11 bases separated the two germline ends. Germline V gives CDR1 KGHDR, CDR2 SFDVKD. The CDR3 covers 13 residues. CDR3 DNA: TGTGCCACCAGTGAACCGGGGAGAGATGAGCAGTTCTTC. Protein sequence: CATSEPGRDEQFF.

This clonotype appeared many times. The chain joins TRBV20-1 to TRBJ1-5; D remains unclear. V was trimmed by 0 bases and J by 0 bases, leaving 12 bases between them. Germline CDR1 DFQATT, CDR2 SNEGSKA (reference sequence). This CDR3 has 16 amino acids. DNA of the CDR3: TGCAGTGCTAGAGATTGGAAAGGAGATAGCAATCAGCCCCAGCATTTT. Residues: CSARDWKGDSNQPQHF.

This clonotype was seen only a few times. The chain employs TRBV6-1 and TRBJ1-2; D may be TRBD1 (5 bases). The CDR3 has 13 amino acids. Trimming took 6 bases from V and 7 from J, leaving 15 bases between them. CDR1 and CDR2 (germline): MNHNS, SASEGT. The CDR3 sequence is CASRGGGTLGYTF. CDR3 coding DNA: TGTGCCAGCAGGGGGGGAGGGACCCTTGGCTACACCTTC.

This clonotype was counted ten times or more. This CDR3 reads CASSSSAGRETQYF. The CDR3 nucleotides are TGTGCCAGCAGCTCCTCTGCGGGGCGGGAGACCCAGTACTTC. The J gene is TRBJ2-5, the V gene TRBV11-2, with D perhaps matching TRBD2 (6 bases). From germline, CDR1 is SGHAT and CDR2 FQNNGV. Trimming took off 4 bases at V and 5 bases at J, with 14 bases between the two ends. The CDR3 has 14 amino acids.